This entry lists 15 T cell receptor beta chains sequenced from one sample in a study of beta chain features in type 1 diabetes. Sequencing targeted expressed TCRB transcripts, as all isolated RNA had been reverse transcribed. Libraries were prepared by immunoSEQ multiplex PCR; TCRdb keeps only in-frame clonotypes and omits some of them. The sample yields around 340,000 clones, 6.5% to 10% seen once. The source material was central memory CD4+ T cells from blood. The origin of the receptors is a woman aged 18-35 years in good health.

The J gene is TRBJ2-5, the V gene TRBV11-2; the match to TRBD1 covers 7 bases. The CDR3 runs to 16 residues. The J segment lost 7 bases and the V segment lost 1 base, leaving 12 bases of the junction unmatched. From germline, CDR1 is SGHAT and CDR2 FQNNGV. The CDR3 bases are TGTGCCAGCAGCTTAGTTGGCGGACAGGTCCGGTCGACCCAGTACTTC. It translates to CASSLVGGQVRSTQYF.

This clone was observed a handful of times. The chain carries TRBV11-2 and TRBJ2-6; unclear D gene. The CDR3 sequence is 18 residues long. Germline V lookup: CDR1 SGHAT, CDR2 FQNNGV. Trimming took 5 bases from V and 2 from J, leaving 19 bases between them. CDR3 bases: TGTGCCAGCAGCCTTAATGCAATGGGTCTTACTGGGGCCAACGTCCTGACTTTC. Encoded protein: CASSLNAMGLTGANVLTF.

V gene TRBV5-1 combines with J gene TRBJ2-5; D is unclear. Trimming took 3 bases from V and 4 from J, leaving 16 bases between them. This CDR3 has 15 amino acids. From germline, CDR1 is SGHRS and CDR2 YFSETQ. This chain's CDR3 is CASSSADGYRETQYF. For the CDR3, the DNA is TGCGCCAGCAGCTCGGCCGACGGGTACCGAGAGACCCAGTACTTC.

This sequence joins TRBV27 and TRBJ2-7; TRBD2 might be the D (6 bases). CDR1 MNHEY and CDR2 SMNVEV come from the germline V gene (reference sequence). This CDR3 comprises 14 residues. V gave up 3 bases and J gave up 3 bases, with 12 bases separating them. CDR3 coding DNA: TGTGCCAGCAGTTTTAAACTAGCTGACTACGAGCAGTACTTC. Residues: CASSFKLADYEQYF.

This rearrangement joins TRBV4-3 to TRBJ2-7, with D hard to call. Germline CDR1 is LGHNA and CDR2 is YSLEER. CDR3 length: 14 residues. V was cut by 0 bases and J by 7 bases, with 13 bases left in between. DNA of the CDR3: TGCGCCAGCAGCCAAGAAAGTCTAGGACGTGAGCAGTACTTC. Translated, it gives CASSQESLGREQYF.

This clone was seen only a few times. The chain links TRBV7-9 to TRBJ1-2, with a possible D match to TRBD1 (6 bases). CDR1 is SEHNR and CDR2 is FQNEAQ in the germline V gene (reference sequence). The V end lost 4 bases, the J end lost 7 bases, and 16 bases lay between the germline ends. The CDR3 runs to 14 residues. The CDR3 nucleotides read TGTGCCAGCAGCTACCAACAGGGTATATTTGGCTACACCTTC. It translates to CASSYQQGIFGYTF. Full variable domain (rest looked up from reference TRBV7-9 and TRBJ1-2): DTGVSQNPRHKITKRGQNVTFRCDPISEHNRLYWYRQTLGQGPEFLTYFQNEAQLEKSRLLSDRFSAERPKGSFSTLEIQRTEQGDSAMYLCASSYQQGIFGYTFGSGTRLTVV.

This clone was found a few times. The rearrangement joins TRBV4-3 to TRBJ2-1, with D unresolved. The CDR3 is 14 residues long. V lost 8 bases, J lost 1 base, and 12 bases lay in between. Germline CDR1 reads LGHNA; CDR2 reads YSLEER. CDR3 in DNA: TGCGCCAGCGGAGCCGTCGGATCCTACAATGAGCAGTTCTTC. It specifies CASGAVGSYNEQFF.

The chain uses TRBV6-1 and TRBJ2-5, with D maybe TRBD1 (6 bases). Germline V gene data show CDR1 as MNHNS and CDR2 as SASEGT. The length of the CDR3 is 15 residues. V lost 4 bases to trimming and J lost 3 bases, with 15 bases between them. CDR3 protein: CASSVGAGAEETQYF. The CDR3, as DNA: TGTGCCAGCAGTGTAGGGGCAGGGGCCGAAGAGACCCAGTACTTC.

This chain uses TRBV7-2 with TRBJ2-7, with D unresolved. V was cut by 5 bases and J by 5 bases, with 13 bases left in between. CDR1 and CDR2 (germline): SGHTA, FQGNSA. The length of the CDR3 is 13 residues. CDR3 sequence reads: CASSPTKGHEQYF. In DNA, the CDR3 is TGTGCCAGCAGCCCGACAAAAGGCCACGAGCAGTACTTC.

This clone was observed a handful of times. V and J are TRBV7-2 and TRBJ2-7; weak D call: TRBD1 (6 bases). V lost 5 bases, J lost 2 bases, and 13 bases lay in between. This CDR3 has 14 amino acids. Germline V gene sequence: CDR1 SGHTA, CDR2 FQGNSA. CDR3 protein: CASSPGPGAYEQYF. In nucleotides, the CDR3 is TGTGCCAGCAGCCCAGGGCCAGGGGCCTACGAGCAGTACTTC.

This chain uses TRBV7-3 with TRBJ2-1; TRBD1 matches 8 bases. J was trimmed by 10 bases and V by 4 bases; bases with no gene match: 9. The CDR3 contains 14 residues. Germline values: CDR1 SGHTA, CDR2 FQGTGA. The CDR3 region has the DNA TGTGCCAGCAGCTACGACGGACAGGGCCGAGAGCAGTTCTTC. Its protein product is CASSYDGQGREQFF.

This clone was observed a handful of times. The chain is built from TRBV28 and TRBJ2-1; 11 bases are a match to TRBD2. The CDR3 loop spans 14 amino acids. Trimming at V came to 6 bases and at J to 6 bases, leaving 4 bases not matched to a gene. CDR1 and CDR2 (germline): MDHEN, SYDVKM. The CDR3 coding sequence is TGTGCCAGCAGCACTAGCGGGAGCGTCAATGAGCAGTTCTTC. This sequence encodes CASSTSGSVNEQFF.

This clone came up a few times. The chain is built from TRBV4-2 and TRBJ1-5, with 8 bases identical to TRBD1. J was trimmed by 5 bases and V by 1 base; bases with no gene match: 7. The CDR3 spans 16 residues. Looked up from germline, CDR1 is LGHNA and CDR2 is YNFKEQ. The CDR3 coding sequence is TGTGCCAGCAGCCAAGCATTGGGACAGGCAGATCAGCCCCAGCATTTT. It encodes CASSQALGQADQPQHF.

V and J are TRBV5-4 and TRBJ2-5; perhaps TRBD1 as D (6 bases). Looked up from germline, CDR1 is SGHNT and CDR2 is YYREEE (reference sequence). CDR3 length: 13 residues. V lost 4 bases and J lost 3, with 10 bases in between. CDR3 protein: CASSMGQEETQYF. The DNA for the CDR3 is TGTGCCAGCAGCATGGGACAAGAAGAGACCCAGTACTTC.

This clone was detected only a few times. The gene calls are TRBV7-2 and TRBJ1-5; D ambiguous. The CDR3 loop spans 13 amino acids. Germline V CDR1 and CDR2: SGHTA, FQGNSA. The germline V and J ends were trimmed by 2 bases and 2 bases, with 4 bases remaining between them. The CDR3 region has the DNA TGTGCCAGCAGCTTATGGGGCAATCAGCCCCAGCATTTT. It specifies CASSLWGNQPQHF.